This T cell receptor beta chain was identified during a study of blood T cell repertoires in COVID-19 (TCRdb year 2020). With regard to the full study: The collaborator samples originated in the United States, Italy and Spain and spanned the acute and convalescent phases of COVID-19. The material from the prospective study consisted of cDNA or gDNA derived from T cells, B-cell-depleted T cells, or PBMCs. The dataset comprised deeply sampled blood TCRbeta repertoires from subjects exposed to, actively infected with, or recovered from COVID-19. The repertoires were released in a freely available public database intended as a resource for research on the immune response to SARS-CoV-2. The samples were drawn from the first 160 participants of the ongoing ImmuneRACE study and from about 1,200 subjects provided by 6 global collaborators. The sample metadata nearly always contained a de-identified subject ID, COVID-19 status, age in years and sex. HLA class I and class II types, where available, came from metadata supplied by the sample provider rather than from assay-based typing.

A remark on this clone: No antigen is known for it. The sample holds no much larger clone one base away, and base qualities are not on file.

Paper-wide results and their limitations: The amount of clinical and demographic metadata varied by source and participant and was provided uncurated.

TCRbeta CDR3 regions were amplified from genomic DNA by means of the immunoSEQ Assay, a bias-controlled multiplex PCR. In the original analysis: The number of nucleated cells in each sample was estimated from the amplification of reference gene primers within the assay. To quantify the absolute abundance of each unique TCRbeta CDR3 rearrangement, sequence reads were collapsed and filtered. For each sample, productive Simpson clonality was calculated as the square root of Simpson's diversity index across productive rearrangements. This is the immuneACCESS table as TCRdb keeps it, with only in-frame sequences that have V and J called. A part of the clones is gone; compared with another copy, unresolved V genes explain less than half, and the rest is unexplained. That table gives V, J and clone size, and the DNA gave D and trimming. This sample gives around 290,000 clones in total; approximately 90% of them show up just once. In total, the top ten clones hold roughly 2.3% of the sample.

From its cysteine to its phenylalanine, the CDR3 spans 15 amino acids. Left in the record is the CDR3 DNA by itself, 45 bases read in frame from the first base. The germline V gene yields MGHRA for CDR1 and YSYEKL for CDR2. Trimming costs V 2 bases and J 4 bases, and their ends lie 12 bases apart. One collaborating source in Seattle enrolled patients while the patients were actively infected and followed the patients over time throughout the course of disease. The collaborating institutions used their own protocols to collect whole blood in K2EDTA tubes. For TCRbeta analysis, collaborators shipped samples in one of three forms: frozen whole blood, isolated PBMCs, or DNA extracted from either of those sample types.

Rearrangement joined TRBV4-1 to TRBJ1-5; the D segment cannot be called with confidence. The sequenced material came from peripheral blood. The origin of this receptor is a woman between 25 and 40 years old with COVID-19, enrolled during active disease. The nucleotide sequence is TGCGCCAGCAGCCAACTGGCAGCGTCTAATCAGCCCCAGCATTTT. It encodes CASSQLAASNQPQHF.